These 27 T cell receptor beta chains were all obtained from the same sample, sequenced in a study of T cells in narcolepsy. TCRdb's copy holds only in-frame clones and misses some; the assay was immunoSEQ multiplex PCR. The sample has just over 20,000 clones, approximately 90% seen once. Sequencing used CD45RA- memory CD4+ T cells from PBMCs. These receptors were taken from a human donor with narcolepsy.

This chain connects TRBV27 to TRBJ1-2, with unresolved D. Germline CDR1 reads MNHEY; CDR2 reads SMNVEV (reference sequence). V shed 5 bases and J shed 7 bases, with 17 bases lying between them. This CDR3 has 14 residues. The CDR3 here is CASSPPGKGRGYTF. In DNA form, the CDR3 reads TGTGCCAGCAGTCCCCCGGGGAAGGGTCGTGGCTACACCTTC.

J is TRBJ1-1 and V is TRBV11-1; D is ambiguous. Deletions cut 2 bases from V and 2 bases from J, with 12 bases between. Germline V gives CDR1 SGHAT, CDR2 FQDESV (reference sequence). The CDR3 totals 15 residues. The CDR3 region has the DNA TGTGCCAGCAGCTTATTAGACACTCTTAACACTGAAGCTTTCTTT. Its protein is CASSLLDTLNTEAFF.

The chain employs TRBV5-6 and TRBJ1-1; the D is unclear. This CDR3 has 17 amino acids. From germline, CDR1 is SGHDT and CDR2 YYEEEE. Trimming stripped 0 bases from V and 1 base from J, with 16 bases between. The CDR3, as DNA: TGTGCCAGCAGCTTGGACGATTTGTGGAAGGAGAACACTGAAGCTTTCTTT. Translating gives CASSLDDLWKENTEAFF.

The J gene is TRBJ2-2, the V gene TRBV5-1, with D perhaps TRBD1 (6 bases). The CDR3 is 14 residues long. Germline lookup yields CDR1 SGHRS and CDR2 YFSETQ. V was pared by 3 bases and J by 5 bases, with 11 bases between. Written as DNA, the CDR3 is TGCGCCAGCAGCTCCCGGACAGATACCGGGGAGCTGTTTTTT. Its translation is CASSSRTDTGELFF.

J is TRBJ2-2 and V is TRBV18; D is undetermined. CDR1 KGHSH and CDR2 LQKENI come from the germline V gene. There are 13 residues in the CDR3. V lost 4 bases and J lost 6, with 9 bases in between. The CDR3 loop is CASSLEWAGELFF. The CDR3 nucleotides are TGTGCCAGCTCACTAGAGTGGGCCGGGGAGCTGTTTTTT.

The count of this clone is one. The rearrangement uses TRBV27 and TRBJ2-2, with TRBD1 matching 9 bases. With 4 bases clipped from V and 2 bases from J, the junction kept 5 bases outside the gene matches. CDR1 is MNHEY and CDR2 is SMNVEV in the germline V gene (reference sequence). The CDR3 is made up of 16 amino acids. In DNA form, the CDR3 reads TGTGCCAGCAGTTCCAGGACAGGGGCAAACACCGGGGAGCTGTTTTTT. This gives the protein CASSSRTGANTGELFF.

J is TRBJ2-3 and V is TRBV29-1; D is perhaps TRBD2 (6 bases). Trimming removed 6 bases from V and 0 bases from J, with 16 bases in between. CDR1 and CDR2 (germline): SQVTM, ANQGSEA. There are 15 residues in the CDR3. The CDR3 region is CSVRGTSLSTDTQYF. CDR3 nucleotide sequence: TGCAGCGTCAGAGGGACTTCCCTTAGCACAGATACGCAGTATTTT.

The chain has TRBV2 and TRBJ2-7, with D perhaps TRBD1 (6 bases). CDR3 length: 12 residues. Per germline, CDR1 SNHLY and CDR2 FYNNEI. The V end was cut by 10 bases, the J end by 0 bases, with 10 bases between. As DNA, the CDR3 is TGTGCCACCGGACAGAGCTCCTACGAGCAGTACTTC. Its protein product is CATGQSSYEQYF.

This sequence joins TRBV5-4 and TRBJ2-1; 10 positions match TRBD2. V dropped 2 bases and J dropped 12; count of bases not matched to a gene: 2. Germline-derived CDR1 and CDR2 are SGHNT and YYREEE (reference sequence). The CDR3 is made up of 12 amino acids. CDR3 loop: CASSLTSGAQFF. The CDR3 DNA follows: TGTGCCAGCAGCTTAACTAGCGGGGCGCAGTTCTTC.

This clone was picked up a small number of times. This chain uses TRBV11-2 with TRBJ1-1, with a tentative D call TRBD1 (5 bases). V was trimmed by 4 bases and J by 4 bases, leaving 16 bases between them. The CDR3 sequence is 15 residues long. Germline V CDR1 and CDR2: SGHAT, FQNNGV. In DNA, the CDR3 is TGTGCCAGCAGCTACTGGTTACGGGGACGCACTGAAGCTTTCTTT. Encoded protein: CASSYWLRGRTEAFF.

The gene calls are TRBV7-9 and TRBJ2-7, with 7 bases fitting TRBD1. CDR1 is SEHNR and CDR2 is FQNEAQ in the germline V gene (reference sequence). This CDR3 has 14 residues. The junction had 2 bases not matched to a gene; V was cut back by 1 base and J by 2 bases. As DNA, the CDR3 is TGTGCCAGCAGCTTAGGAGGGGGCGCCTACGAGCAGTACTTC. Encoded protein: CASSLGGGAYEQYF.

The chain combines TRBV7-9 with TRBJ2-7; unclear D gene. Per the germline V gene, CDR1 is SEHNR and CDR2 is FQNEAQ (reference sequence). The CDR3 has 14 amino acids. V shed 7 bases and J shed 7 bases, with 20 bases lying between them. The CDR3 sequence is CASTKGMGFEEQYF. In DNA form, the CDR3 reads TGTGCCAGCACCAAAGGGATGGGGTTCGAGGAGCAGTACTTC.

The V gene is TRBV4-1, the J gene TRBJ2-7; D is possibly TRBD2 (5 bases). The V and J ends lost 0 bases and 2 bases respectively, with 14 bases between them. Germline CDR1 MGHRA, CDR2 YSYEKL. The CDR3 has 16 amino acids. The CDR3 region is CASSQDGLAHTYEQYF. Here the CDR3 DNA reads TGCGCCAGCAGCCAAGATGGGTTAGCGCACACCTACGAGCAGTACTTC.

Note on this clone: One end of the junction varies from germline; a read error may be responsible. The chain combines TRBV19 with TRBJ1-1; D not resolved. The germline CDR1 and CDR2 sequences are LNHDA and SQIVND (reference sequence). The CDR3 runs 17 residues. The CDR3 nucleotides are TGTGCCAGTAGTACCGGATACGGACGGACCCCACACCCTGAGGCTTTCTTT. This translates into CASSTGYGRTPHPEAFF.

V is TRBV13 and J is TRBJ1-4; maybe TRBD1 (6 bases). V lost 10 bases and J lost 7, with 19 bases in between. The CDR3 runs 14 residues. Germline loops: CDR1 PRHDT, CDR2 FYEKMQ (reference sequence). The CDR3 reads CATKPGGAGEKLFF. The CDR3 DNA reads as TGTGCCACCAAGCCGGGGGGGGCGGGTGAAAAACTGTTTTTT.

V gene TRBV4-1 combines with J gene TRBJ1-5, with 7 positions matching TRBD1. CDR1 and CDR2 from the germline V gene are MGHRA and YSYEKL. The length of the CDR3 is 14 residues. V lost 6 bases to trimming and J lost 7 bases; unmatched junction nucleotides: 9. The CDR3 loop reads CASRLQGSGQPQHF. In DNA form, the CDR3 reads TGCGCCAGCAGGTTACAGGGGTCGGGGCAGCCCCAGCATTTT.

This clone appeared once. The J gene is TRBJ2-3, the V gene TRBV5-1; 11 nucleotides agree with TRBD2. V shed 4 bases, J shed 6 bases, and the junction held 10 bases outside the gene matches. The CDR3 consists of 16 residues. Germline V CDR1 and CDR2: SGHRS, YFSETQ. In DNA, the CDR3 is TGCGCCAGCAGCAGAAAGCTAGCGGGAGGAGGGGATACGCAGTATTTT. Protein sequence: CASSRKLAGGGDTQYF.

This clone was seen a few times. The chain has TRBV5-1 and TRBJ2-1; unclear D gene. CDR1 is SGHRS, CDR2 YFSETQ, per germline. The CDR3 covers 11 residues. V dropped 2 bases and J dropped 9 bases, with 6 bases sitting between them. Here the CDR3 DNA reads TGCGCCAGCAGCTTTAATAGTGAGCAGTTCTTC. Protein product: CASSFNSEQFF.

This chain links TRBV11-2 with TRBJ1-1; D call uncertain. Looked up from germline, CDR1 is SGHAT and CDR2 is FQNNGV. Trimming shortened V by 0 bases and J by 10 bases, and 12 bases separated the two germline ends. The CDR3 extends over 13 amino acids. The CDR3 DNA sequence: TGTGCCAGCAGCTTAGATCTGGCTTCCGGAGCTTTCTTT. Its protein product is CASSLDLASGAFF.

J is TRBJ1-3 and V is TRBV5-5; D is ambiguous. The CDR3 covers 16 residues. Trimming stripped 1 base from V and 0 bases from J, with 11 bases between. From germline, CDR1 is SGHKS and CDR2 YYEKEE (reference sequence). CDR3 DNA: TGTGCCAGCAGCTTGTCACCGGGGAGCTCTGGAAACACCATATATTTT. Translation: CASSLSPGSSGNTIYF.

The genes are TRBV29-1 and TRBJ2-2; D unresolved. This CDR3 has 14 amino acids. Trimming removed 1 base from V and 0 bases from J, with 6 bases in between. Germline CDR1 SQVTM, CDR2 ANQGSEA. CDR3 residues: CSVEVQANTGELFF. The CDR3 DNA reads as TGCAGCGTTGAAGTGCAGGCGAACACCGGGGAGCTGTTTTTT.

The gene calls are TRBV2 and TRBJ2-1, with D maybe TRBD2 (6 bases). The germline V gene encodes CDR1 SNHLY and CDR2 FYNNEI. The V gene lost 7 bases and the J gene lost 7 bases, with 14 bases spanning the gap. The length of the CDR3 is 13 residues. This CDR3 reads CASIRDRENEQFF. The CDR3 DNA reads TGTGCCAGCATCCGGGACCGGGAGAATGAGCAGTTCTTC.

The rearrangement uses TRBV5-1 and TRBJ2-5; 11 bases are shared with TRBD1. The germline V gene has CDR1 SGHRS and CDR2 YFSETQ. V was clipped by 0 bases and J by 9 bases; unmatched bases: 4. This CDR3 spans 14 amino acids. CDR3 nucleotide sequence: TGCGCCAGCAGCTTGGAGCGGGGACAGGGGGCCCAGTACTTC. Its translation is CASSLERGQGAQYF.

J is TRBJ2-3 and V is TRBV5-4; 10 bases fit TRBD1. J was trimmed by 5 bases and V by 2 bases; bases with no gene match: 8. CDR1 and CDR2 from the germline V gene are SGHNT and YYREEE (reference sequence). This CDR3 comprises 16 residues. The CDR3 nucleotides are TGTGCCAGCAGCTTCCTGGGGGGACAGGGGAGAGATACGCAGTATTTT. Amino acid sequence: CASSFLGGQGRDTQYF. The variable domain in full, completed from reference TRBV5-4 and TRBJ2-3, reads ETGVTQSPTHLIKTRGQQVTLRCSSQSGHNTVSWYQQALGQGPQFIFQYYREEENGRGNFPPRFSGLQFPNYSSELNVNALELDDSALYLCASSFLGGQGRDTQYFGPGTRLTVL.

This chain joins TRBV19 and TRBJ1-3; D is undetermined. V was pared by 6 bases and J by 2 bases, with 14 bases between. The CDR3 loop spans 15 amino acids. Per the germline V gene, CDR1 is LNHDA and CDR2 is SQIVND (reference sequence). CDR3 bases: TGTGCCAGTAGCCCCCCCGGGGTAGCTGGAAACACCATATATTTT. Amino acids: CASSPPGVAGNTIYF.

This chain connects TRBV4-1 to TRBJ1-2; D perhaps matches TRBD1 (5 bases). Germline CDR1 is MGHRA and CDR2 is YSYEKL. The CDR3 runs to 17 residues. V was pared by 4 bases and J by 2 bases, with 20 bases between. Here the CDR3 DNA reads TGCGCCAGCAGCCGGCCGGGAGTGGGACGGAGAAACTATGGCTACACCTTC. Translation: CASSRPGVGRRNYGYTF.

This rearrangement joins TRBV28 to TRBJ1-3; unclear D gene. Trimming left V 3 bases short and J 0 bases short, with 6 bases between. Germline CDR1 reads MDHEN; CDR2 reads SYDVKM. CDR3 length: 14 amino acids. The CDR3 DNA sequence: TGTGCCAGCAGTTTGATCCTCTCTGGAAACACCATATATTTT. It codes for CASSLILSGNTIYF.